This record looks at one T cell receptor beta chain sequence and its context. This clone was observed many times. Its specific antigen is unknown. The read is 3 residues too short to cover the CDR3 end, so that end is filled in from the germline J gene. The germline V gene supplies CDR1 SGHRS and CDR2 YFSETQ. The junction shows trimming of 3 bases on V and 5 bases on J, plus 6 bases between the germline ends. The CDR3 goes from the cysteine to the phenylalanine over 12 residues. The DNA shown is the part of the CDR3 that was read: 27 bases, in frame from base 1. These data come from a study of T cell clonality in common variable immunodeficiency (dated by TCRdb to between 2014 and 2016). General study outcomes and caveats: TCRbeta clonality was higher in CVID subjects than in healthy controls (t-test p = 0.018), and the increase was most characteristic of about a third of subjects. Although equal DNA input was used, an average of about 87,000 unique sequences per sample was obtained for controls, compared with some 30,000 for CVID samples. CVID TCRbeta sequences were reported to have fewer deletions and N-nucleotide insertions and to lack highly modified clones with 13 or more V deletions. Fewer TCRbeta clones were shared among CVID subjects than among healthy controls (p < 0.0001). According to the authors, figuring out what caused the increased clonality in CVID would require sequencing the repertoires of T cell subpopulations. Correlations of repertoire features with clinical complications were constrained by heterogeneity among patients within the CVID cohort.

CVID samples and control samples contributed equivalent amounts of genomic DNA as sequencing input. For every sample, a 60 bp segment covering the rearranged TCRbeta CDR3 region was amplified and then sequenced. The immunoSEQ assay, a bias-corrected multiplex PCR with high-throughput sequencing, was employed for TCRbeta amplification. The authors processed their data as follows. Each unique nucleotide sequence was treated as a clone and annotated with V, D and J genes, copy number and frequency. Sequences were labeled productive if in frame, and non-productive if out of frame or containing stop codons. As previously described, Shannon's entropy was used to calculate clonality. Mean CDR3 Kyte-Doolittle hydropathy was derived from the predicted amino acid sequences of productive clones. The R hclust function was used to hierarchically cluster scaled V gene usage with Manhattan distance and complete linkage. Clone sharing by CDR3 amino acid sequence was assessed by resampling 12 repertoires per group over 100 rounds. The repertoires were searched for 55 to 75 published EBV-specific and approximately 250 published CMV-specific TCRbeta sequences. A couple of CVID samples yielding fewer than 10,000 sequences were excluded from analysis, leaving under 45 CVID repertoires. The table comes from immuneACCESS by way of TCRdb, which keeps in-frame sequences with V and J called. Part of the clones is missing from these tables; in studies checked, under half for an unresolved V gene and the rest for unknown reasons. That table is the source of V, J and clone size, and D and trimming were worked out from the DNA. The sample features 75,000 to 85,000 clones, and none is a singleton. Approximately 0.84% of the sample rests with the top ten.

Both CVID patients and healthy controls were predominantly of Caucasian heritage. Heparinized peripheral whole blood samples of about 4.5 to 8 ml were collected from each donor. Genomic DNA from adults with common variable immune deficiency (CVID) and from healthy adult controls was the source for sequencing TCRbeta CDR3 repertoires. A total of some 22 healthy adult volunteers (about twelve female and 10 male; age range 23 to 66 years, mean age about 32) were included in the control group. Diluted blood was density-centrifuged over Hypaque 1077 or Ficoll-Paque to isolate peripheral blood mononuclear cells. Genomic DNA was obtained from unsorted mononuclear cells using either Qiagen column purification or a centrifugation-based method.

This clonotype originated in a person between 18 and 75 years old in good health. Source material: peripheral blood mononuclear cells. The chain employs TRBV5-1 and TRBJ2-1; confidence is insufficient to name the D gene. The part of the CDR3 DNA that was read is TGCGCCAGCAGCTCCCAGGACAATGAG. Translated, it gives CASSSQDNE. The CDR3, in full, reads CASSSQDNEQFF.